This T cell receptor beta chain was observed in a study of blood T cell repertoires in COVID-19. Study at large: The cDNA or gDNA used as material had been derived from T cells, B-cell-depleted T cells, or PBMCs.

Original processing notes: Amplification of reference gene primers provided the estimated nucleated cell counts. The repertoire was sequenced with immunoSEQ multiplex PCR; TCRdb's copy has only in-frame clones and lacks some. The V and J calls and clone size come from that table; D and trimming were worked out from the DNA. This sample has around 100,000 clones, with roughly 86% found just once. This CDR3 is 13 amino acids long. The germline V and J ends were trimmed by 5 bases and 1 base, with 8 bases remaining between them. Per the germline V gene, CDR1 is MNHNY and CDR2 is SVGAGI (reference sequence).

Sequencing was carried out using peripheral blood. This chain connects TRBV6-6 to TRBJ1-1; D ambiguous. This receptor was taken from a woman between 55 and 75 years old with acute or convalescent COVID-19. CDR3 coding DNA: TGTGCCAGCAGTCCCACTGGGAACACTGAAGCTTTCTTT. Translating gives CASSPTGNTEAFF.